What follows describes a single T cell receptor (beta chain). The data originate from a study of blood T cell repertoires in COVID-19. Study-wide background: PBMCs, B-cell-depleted T cells, or T cells were the source of the cDNA or gDNA that made up the material.

Method: immunoSEQ multiplex PCR; TCRdb's copy keeps in-frame clones and lacks some. The sample lists approximately 94,000 clones, around 90% seen once, with 7.5% to 9.5% in the top ten. Trimming left V 2 bases short and J 7 bases short, with 14 bases between. There are 14 residues in the CDR3. Germline lookup yields CDR1 MNHNS and CDR2 SASEGT. This TCR came from a woman in her 70s with acute or convalescent COVID-19. Sequencing was done on a sample of peripheral blood. The chain carries TRBV6-1 and TRBJ1-2; D is undetermined. In DNA form, the CDR3 reads TGTGCCAGCAGTGAAAGGAGGAGGGATTTTGGCTACACCTTC. Translation gives CASSERRRDFGYTF.